These 27 T cell receptor beta chains were sequenced from one sample in a study of T-cell reconstitution after alpha-beta-depleted transplantation in children. This sample's TCRbeta library carried unique molecular identifier barcodes. TCRdb processed the PCR reads anew with MiXCR; each CDR3 protein has one entry. Among approximately 110,000 distinct CDR3 sequences listed, more than 20% were seen once. This specimen consisted of PBMCs, mostly from graft donor cells, obtained 180 days after TCRalphabeta/CD19-depleted stem cell transplant. Receptor source: a male patient under 10 years old who had a stem cell transplant for chronic granulomatous disease, so the T cells may come from the graft donor.

There are many counts of this clonotype. V usage is TRBV6-5 and J usage is TRBJ2-5; 8 bases fit TRBD1. The V gene's germline CDR1 is MNHEY and CDR2 SVGAGI. J gave up 2 bases and V 5 bases, and 7 bases lay outside the gene matches. The CDR3 totals 15 residues. In nucleotides, the CDR3 is TGTGCCAGCAGTCCGCAGGGGGCGTATCAAGAGACCCAGTACTTC. This codes for CASSPQGAYQETQYF.

CDR3 sequence reads: CSAPLLHEQYF. CDR3 DNA sequence: TGCAGTGCTCCCTTATTGCACGAGCAGTACTTC. The gene calls are TRBV20-1 and TRBJ2-7; unclear D gene. V shed 5 bases and J shed 5 bases, with 10 bases lying between them. Germline V gives CDR1 DFQATT, CDR2 SNEGSKA (reference sequence). The CDR3 is 11 amino acids.

This clonotype was counted a few times. V gene TRBV20-1 combines with J gene TRBJ2-6; D remains unclear. The CDR3 loop spans 16 amino acids. Germline CDR1 and CDR2: DFQATT and SNEGSKA (reference sequence). Between the trimmed V and J ends, which lost 4 bases and 0 bases, there was a span of 13 bases. The CDR3 nucleotides read TGCAGTGCTATCCCGGACCGATTCTCTGGGGCCAACGTCCTGACTTTC. Encoded protein: CSAIPDRFSGANVLTF.

This clonotype was detected ten times or more. The chain uses TRBV18 and TRBJ1-1; 7 positions match TRBD1. Trimming cost V 2 bases and J 1 base; bases outside gene matches: 16. From germline, CDR1 is KGHSH and CDR2 LQKENI. The CDR3 is 19 amino acids. The CDR3 region is CASSPRGTAPLLWNTEAFF. The CDR3 nucleotides are TGTGCCAGCTCACCAAGGGGGACAGCCCCCTTACTTTGGAACACTGAAGCTTTCTTT.

This rearrangement joins TRBV4-1 to TRBJ2-7, with TRBD1 identical over 8 bases. Germline V gene lookup returns CDR1 MGHRA and CDR2 YSYEKL. V lost 0 bases to trimming and J lost 3 bases; unmatched junction nucleotides: 7. CDR3 length: 16 amino acids. For the CDR3, the DNA is TGCGCCAGCAGCCAAGATAGAACAGGGGGTTACTACGAGCAGTACTTC. Translated: CASSQDRTGGYYEQYF.

The CDR3 DNA reads as TGTGCCAGCAGCTTTCGGACAGGCGGAGATACGCAGTATTTT. It codes for CASSFRTGGDTQYF. The chain recombines TRBV7-8 with TRBJ2-3, with 7 bases identical to TRBD1. Germline V gene data show CDR1 as SGHVS and CDR2 as FQNEAQ. The CDR3 is 14 amino acids. Trimming cost V 3 bases and J 5 bases; bases outside gene matches: 5.

This clonotype was observed a few times. V is TRBV29-1 and J is TRBJ1-4; D possibly corresponds to TRBD1 (5 bases). The CDR3 runs 14 residues. Trimming shortened V by 7 bases and J by 5 bases, and 17 bases separated the two germline ends. Germline V gives CDR1 SQVTM, CDR2 ANQGSEA. CDR3 sequence (DNA): TGCAGCGCCGGAGGGGCCGGGGGGAATGAAAAACTGTTTTTT. Amino acid sequence: CSAGGAGGNEKLFF.

This clonotype occurred a few times. The chain uses TRBV29-1 and TRBJ2-6; 10 bases line up with TRBD1. The junction had 8 bases not matched to a gene; V was cut back by 7 bases and J by 2 bases. Germline loops: CDR1 SQVTM, CDR2 ANQGSEA. This CDR3 has 16 amino acids. The CDR3 here is CSASGTGVAGANVLTF. The CDR3 DNA follows: TGCAGCGCTTCCGGGACAGGGGTAGCTGGGGCCAACGTCCTGACTTTC.

As DNA, the CDR3 is TGTGCCAGCAGTGACGGGAGGGCCTACGAGCAGTACTTC. Protein product: CASSDGRAYEQYF. V and J are TRBV2 and TRBJ2-7; TRBD2 agrees at 8 bases. CDR1 is SNHLY and CDR2 is FYNNEI in the germline V gene. Trimming at V came to 3 bases and at J to 2 bases, leaving 0 bases not matched to a gene. The CDR3 is 13 residues long.

This clonotype was counted between two and nine times. The chain joins TRBV10-3 to TRBJ2-3, with 7 nucleotides matching TRBD2. Germline V gene lookup returns CDR1 ENHRY and CDR2 SYGVKD. CDR3 length: 17 residues. V lost 6 bases, J lost 7 bases, and 19 bases stayed unmatched. Here the CDR3 reads CAISKNSERGIAHTQYF. The CDR3 bases are TGTGCCATCAGCAAAAATTCTGAGCGGGGTATTGCTCATACGCAGTATTTT.

In this sample, this clonotype turned up many times. The chain couples TRBV11-2 to TRBJ2-4; D unresolved. Trimming removed 1 base from V and 3 bases from J, with 10 bases in between. Per germline, CDR1 SGHAT and CDR2 FQNNGV. The CDR3 spans 15 residues. CDR3 loop: CASSLATLGKNIQYF. The CDR3 nucleotides are TGTGCCAGCAGCTTAGCGACTCTGGGCAAAAACATTCAGTACTTC. The full variable domain, its missing parts supplied by reference TRBV11-2 and TRBJ2-4, is EAGVAQSPRYKIIEKRQSVAFWCNPISGHATLYWYQQILGQGPKLLIQFQNNGVVDDSQLPKDRFSAERLKGVDSTLKIQPAKLEDSAVYLCASSLATLGKNIQYFGAGTRLSVL.

Only a few counts were recorded for this clonotype. The V gene is TRBV20-1, the J gene TRBJ2-3; possible D gene TRBD2, 6 bases. Germline loops: CDR1 DFQATT, CDR2 SNEGSKA (reference sequence). This CDR3 has 12 residues. Trimming pared 4 bases from V and 9 bases from J, leaving 14 bases between. For the CDR3, the DNA is TGCAGTGCTAAGCCCACTAGCACCACGCAGTATTTT. Translating gives CSAKPTSTTQYF.

This clonotype appeared once. The V and J genes are TRBV4-3 and TRBJ1-1; a possible D gene is TRBD1 (6 bases). The length of the CDR3 is 13 residues. In germline, CDR1 is LGHNA, CDR2 YSLEER. The germline V and J ends were trimmed by 1 base and 10 bases, with 13 bases remaining between them. CDR3 residues: CASSQVQGIGAFF. The CDR3 DNA follows: TGCGCCAGCAGCCAAGTACAGGGTATAGGAGCTTTCTTT.

There are a few counts of this clonotype. The CDR3 coding sequence is TGCGCCAGCAGTGAGTACGGGGCCAATGAGCAGTTCTTC. This codes for CASSEYGANEQFF. V gene TRBV5-1 combines with J gene TRBJ2-1; D is possibly TRBD1 or TRBD2 (5 bases each). The germline CDR1 and CDR2 sequences are SGHRS and YFSETQ. Deletions cut 5 bases from V and 6 bases from J, with 12 bases between. The CDR3 spans 13 residues.

This clonotype was seen only a few times. The chain has TRBV20-1 and TRBJ1-5; TRBD1 matches 7 bases. The CDR3 is 13 residues long. Trimming removed 5 bases from V and 6 bases from J; junction bases left unmatched: 7. Germline CDR1 and CDR2: DFQATT and SNEGSKA (reference sequence). In DNA form, the CDR3 reads TGCAGTGCTCGGGACAGCATCATTCAGCCCCAGCATTTT. This encodes CSARDSIIQPQHF.

This CDR3 is CASSLGFQYEQYF. CDR3 DNA: TGTGCCAGCAGCTTGGGATTTCAGTACGAGCAGTACTTC. The genes are TRBV5-4 and TRBJ2-7; D is unclear. This CDR3 region has 13 residues. Germline CDR1 and CDR2: SGHNT and YYREEE (reference sequence). V was pared by 0 bases and J by 4 bases, with 8 bases between.

The CDR3 DNA follows: TGTGCCAGCAGCCAAGTGACGGAAGCGGTCATGGGCAATGAGCAGTTCTTC. This translates into CASSQVTEAVMGNEQFF. The rearrangement links TRBV3-1 to TRBJ2-1; D possibly corresponds to TRBD2 (5 bases). Germline CDR1 LGHDT, CDR2 YNNKEL (reference sequence). The CDR3 totals 17 residues. Trimming took off 1 base at V and 6 bases at J, with 19 bases between the two ends.

Details on this clonotype: The junction and the germline gene differ at one end; a read error may be behind it. The V and J genes are TRBV20-1 and TRBJ1-3, with D hard to call. The CDR3 totals 13 residues. Germline loops: CDR1 DFQATT, CDR2 SNEGSKA (reference sequence). CDR3 amino acids: CSARGRVGSTIYF. The CDR3 nucleotides read TGCAGTGCTAGAGGACGGGTGGGAAGCACCATATATTTT.

The chain couples TRBV11-1 to TRBJ2-3; D is undetermined. This CDR3 comprises 12 residues. V gave up 2 bases and J gave up 4 bases, with 4 bases separating them. CDR1 and CDR2 from the germline V gene are SGHAT and FQDESV (reference sequence). In DNA, the CDR3 is TGTGCCAGCAGCTTAAGGTCAGATACGCAGTATTTT. Protein product: CASSLRSDTQYF.

The chain employs TRBV19 and TRBJ1-1, with unresolved D. Germline V gene lookup returns CDR1 LNHDA and CDR2 SQIVND (reference sequence). V shed 6 bases and J shed 6 bases, with 11 bases lying between them. The CDR3 has 12 amino acids. CDR3 nucleotides: TGTGCCAGTAGGCTAAGAGGTGCTGAAGCTTTCTTT. It specifies CASRLRGAEAFF.

This clonotype was seen a few times. This rearrangement joins TRBV29-1 to TRBJ2-7, with D tentatively TRBD1 (6 bases). The germline gives CDR1 SQVTM, CDR2 ANQGSEA. The CDR3 contains 13 residues. The V gene lost 4 bases and the J gene lost 6 bases, with 16 bases spanning the gap. The chain's CDR3 is CSVAPSGVSEQYF. The DNA of the CDR3 is TGCAGCGTTGCCCCGTCAGGGGTTAGCGAGCAGTACTTC.

This clonotype has a count of ten or more. The chain combines TRBV20-1 with TRBJ1-4; D unresolved. V lost 6 bases to trimming and J lost 11 bases, with 22 bases between them. The V gene's germline CDR1 is DFQATT and CDR2 SNEGSKA (reference sequence). The CDR3 covers 14 residues. CDR3 region: CSASLRQIYGKLFF. In DNA, the CDR3 is TGCAGTGCCTCACTTAGACAAATATATGGGAAACTGTTTTTT.

Many counts were recorded for this clonotype. The CDR3 reads CASSLGAGWMGYGYTF. In DNA form, the CDR3 reads TGTGCCAGCAGCTTGGGGGCCGGATGGATGGGCTATGGCTACACCTTC. The chain is built from TRBV5-5 and TRBJ1-2; D is ambiguous. Germline V CDR1 and CDR2: SGHKS, YYEKEE (reference sequence). Trimming shortened V by 0 bases and J by 4 bases, and 16 bases separated the two germline ends. The CDR3 totals 16 residues.

This chain uses TRBV5-5 with TRBJ2-5; possibly TRBD1 or TRBD2 for D (5 bases each). The germline gives CDR1 SGHKS, CDR2 YYEKEE (reference sequence). Deletions cut 5 bases from V and 3 bases from J, with 14 bases between. The CDR3 covers 14 residues. The CDR3 coding sequence is TGTGCCAGCAGTTGGACCGGGACGGAAGAGACCCAGTACTTC. Protein: CASSWTGTEETQYF.

Details on this clonotype: Germline and junction disagree at one end, which may indicate a read error. This sequence joins TRBV7-2 and TRBJ2-7; TRBD2 agrees at 10 bases. Germline CDR1 reads SGHTA; CDR2 reads FQGNSA. The CDR3 runs 16 residues. This chain's CDR3 is CASSPSRLAGPGGGNF. CDR3 sequence (DNA): TGTGCCAGCAGCCCCTCCAGACTAGCGGGCCCGGGCGGGGGAAACTTC.

Ten or more counts support this clonotype. This chain links TRBV7-2 with TRBJ2-5; D is undetermined. CDR1 is SGHTA, CDR2 FQGNSA, per germline. V lost 1 base and J 2 bases, leaving 5 bases between the germline ends. The length of the CDR3 is 13 residues. CDR3 sequence (DNA): TGTGCCAGCAGCTTAGAACCACAAGAGACCCAGTACTTC. Its translation: CASSLEPQETQYF.

This clonotype was recorded a few times. This CDR3 is CASKGGAETQYF. CDR3 sequence (DNA): TGCGCCAGCAAAGGGGGCGCAGAGACCCAGTACTTC. The rearrangement links TRBV5-1 to TRBJ2-5; 7 bases map to TRBD1. V trimming: 6 bases; J trimming: 4 bases; junction bases outside the gene matches: 3. CDR3 length: 12 amino acids. Germline CDR1 is SGHRS and CDR2 is YFSETQ.